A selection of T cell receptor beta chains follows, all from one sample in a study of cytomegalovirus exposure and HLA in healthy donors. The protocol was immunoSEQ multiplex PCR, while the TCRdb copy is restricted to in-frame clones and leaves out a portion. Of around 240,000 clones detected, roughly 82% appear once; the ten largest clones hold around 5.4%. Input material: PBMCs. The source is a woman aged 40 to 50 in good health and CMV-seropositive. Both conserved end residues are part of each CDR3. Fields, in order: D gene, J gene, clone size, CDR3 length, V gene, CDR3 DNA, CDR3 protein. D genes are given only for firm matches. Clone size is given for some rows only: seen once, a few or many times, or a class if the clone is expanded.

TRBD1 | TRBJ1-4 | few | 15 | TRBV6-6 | TGTGCCAGCAGTACACAAGGGGGCATAGGTGAAAAACTGTTTTTT | CASSTQGGIGEKLFF
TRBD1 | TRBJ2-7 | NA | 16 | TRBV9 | TGTGCCAGCAGCGTAGGTGACAGGGCTGTATCCTACGAGCAGTACTTC | CASSVGDRAVSYEQYF
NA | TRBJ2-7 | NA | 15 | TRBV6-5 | TGTGCCAGCAGTCGGGCAGGGGTCTACTCCTACGAGCAGTACTTC | CASSRAGVYSYEQYF
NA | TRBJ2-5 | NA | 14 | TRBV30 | TGTGCCTGGAGTAGGGTGGGAGGGGGAGAGACCCAGTACTTC | CAWSRVGGGETQYF
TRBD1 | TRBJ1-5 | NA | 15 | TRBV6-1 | TGTGCCAGCAGTGTACTGGGACAGGCAAATCAGCCCCAGCATTTT | CASSVLGQANQPQHF
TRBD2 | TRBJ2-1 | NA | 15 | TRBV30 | TGTGCCTGGAGCGCCGGGACTAGGGTTTACAATGAGCAGTTCTTC | CAWSAGTRVYNEQFF
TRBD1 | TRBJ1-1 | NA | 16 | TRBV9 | TGTGCCAGCAGCGAACGAGAGGGACAGACGAACACTGAAGCTTTCTTT | CASSEREGQTNTEAFF
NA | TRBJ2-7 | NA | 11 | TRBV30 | TGTGCCTGGAGGGACAGCGCGGAGCAGTACTTC | CAWRDSAEQYF
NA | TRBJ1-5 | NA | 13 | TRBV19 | TGTGCCAGTAGTAACAGGGCTAATCAGCCCCAGCATTTT | CASSNRANQPQHF
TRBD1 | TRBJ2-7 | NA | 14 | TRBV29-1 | TGCAGCGTCGATCCGGGACAGGGCTCCTACGAGCAGTACTTC | CSVDPGQGSYEQYF
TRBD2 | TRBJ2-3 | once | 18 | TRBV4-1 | TGCGCCAGCAGCCAAGAGGATGGGGGGACTAGCGTTGGAGATACGCAGTATTTT | CASSQEDGGTSVGDTQYF
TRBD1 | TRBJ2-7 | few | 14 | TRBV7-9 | TGTTCCAGCAGCCCACCTAAGGGGGCCAGGGAGCAGTACTTC | CSSSPPKGAREQYF
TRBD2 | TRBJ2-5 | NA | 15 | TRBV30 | TGTGCCTGGAGGGGATTAGCGGGGGGGCAAGAGACCCAGTACTTC | CAWRGLAGGQETQYF
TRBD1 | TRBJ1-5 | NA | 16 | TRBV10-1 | TGCGCCAGCAGTGACGCGACAGGGGGCGACAATCAGCCCCAGCATTTT | CASSDATGGDNQPQHF
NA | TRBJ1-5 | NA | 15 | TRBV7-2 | TGTGCCAGCAGCTTTACAAAATATAGCAATCAGCCCCAGCATTTT | CASSFTKYSNQPQHF
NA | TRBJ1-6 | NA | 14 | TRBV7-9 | TGTTCCAGCAGCTTAGTGGTACAGAATTCACCCCTCCACTTT | CSSSLVVQNSPLHF
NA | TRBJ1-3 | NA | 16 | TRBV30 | TGTGCCTGGAGTAAAGGGAGACTTATCTCTGGAAACACCATATATTTT | CAWSKGRLISGNTIYF
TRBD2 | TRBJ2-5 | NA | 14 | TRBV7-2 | TGTGCCAGCAGCCAGACGAGACTAGCGGAGACCCAGTACTTC | CASSQTRLAETQYF
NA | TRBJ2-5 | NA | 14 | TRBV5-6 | TGTGCCAGCAGCCCACAGGGTTCGGGAGAGACCCAGTACTTC | CASSPQGSGETQYF
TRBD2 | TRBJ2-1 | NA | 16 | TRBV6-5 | TGTGCCAGCAGTTACGCGGGACTAGGGGCCTCCCATGAGCAGTTCTTC | CASSYAGLGASHEQFF
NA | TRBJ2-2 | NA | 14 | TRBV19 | TGTGCCAGTGGTCTAGCGCGGAACACCGGGGAGCTGTTTTTT | CASGLARNTGELFF
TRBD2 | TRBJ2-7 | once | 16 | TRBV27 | TGTGCCAGCAGTTTAGGGCGGGGGGTCCCCCCCTACGAGCAGTACTTC | CASSLGRGVPPYEQYF
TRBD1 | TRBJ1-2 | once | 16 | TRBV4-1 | TGCGCCAGCAGCCTAGACGGGACAGTAGCCCTCTATGGCTACACCTTC | CASSLDGTVALYGYTF
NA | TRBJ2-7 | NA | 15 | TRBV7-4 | TGTGCCAGCAGCTTAGTTGGGAGGCCCAGATACGAGCAGTACTTC | CASSLVGRPRYEQYF
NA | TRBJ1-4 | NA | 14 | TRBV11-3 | TGTGCCAGCAGCCTCGGGGTGGAGGGTGAAAAACTGTTTTTT | CASSLGVEGEKLFF
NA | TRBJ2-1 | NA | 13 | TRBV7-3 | TGTGCCAGCAGCTTACGTCGAGCGGGTGAGCAGTTCTTC | CASSLRRAGEQFF
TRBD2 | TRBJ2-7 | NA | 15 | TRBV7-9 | TGTGCCAGCACCGATTGGGCGGGGGGCTCCTACGAGCAGTACTTC | CASTDWAGGSYEQYF
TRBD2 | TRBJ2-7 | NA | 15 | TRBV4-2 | TGTGCCAGCAGCCAATCAAGCGGGGGGGCGAACGAGCAGTACTTC | CASSQSSGGANEQYF
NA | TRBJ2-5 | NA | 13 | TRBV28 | TGTGCCAGCAGTTTAACGGGATGGGAGACCCAGTACTTC | CASSLTGWETQYF
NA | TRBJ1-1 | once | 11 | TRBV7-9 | TGTGCCAGCAGCTTTCAGGGATCAGCTTTCTTT | CASSFQGSAFF
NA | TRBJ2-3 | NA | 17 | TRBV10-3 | TGTGCCATCAGTGAGTCTCCGACCGGGGGAGGCACAGATACGCAGTATTTT | CAISESPTGGGTDTQYF
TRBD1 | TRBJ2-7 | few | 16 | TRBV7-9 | TGTTCCAGCAGCGCGCACTCCGGGACAGGGCAATACGAGCAGTACTTC | CSSSAHSGTGQYEQYF
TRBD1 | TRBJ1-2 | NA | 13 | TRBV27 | TGTGCCAGCAGTTTAGGACAGGGGAATGGCTACACCTTC | CASSLGQGNGYTF
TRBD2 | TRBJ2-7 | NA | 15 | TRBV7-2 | TGTGCCAGCAGCTTAGCGGGGGGGAAATCCTACGAGCAGTACTTC | CASSLAGGKSYEQYF
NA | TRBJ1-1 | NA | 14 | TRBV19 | TGTGCCAGTAAAAAGGCGGGGATGAACACTGAAGCTTTCTTT | CASKKAGMNTEAFF
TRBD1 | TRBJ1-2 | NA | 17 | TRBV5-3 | TGTGCCAGAAGCTTGATACAGGGGAAGCAGTCTAACTATGGCTACACCTTC | CARSLIQGKQSNYGYTF
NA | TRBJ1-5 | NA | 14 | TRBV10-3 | TGTGCCATCAGTCCCGGGGATAGCAATCAGCCCCAGCATTTT | CAISPGDSNQPQHF
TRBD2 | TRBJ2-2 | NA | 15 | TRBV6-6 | TGTGCCAGCAGTCCCTTGCGGGGGGGCCCCGGGGAGCTGTTTTTT | CASSPLRGGPGELFF
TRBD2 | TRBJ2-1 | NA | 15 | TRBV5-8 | TGTGCCAGCAGCCGCCGCGGGGACTATGACAATGAGCAGTTCTTC | CASSRRGDYDNEQFF
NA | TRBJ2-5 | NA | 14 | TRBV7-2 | TGTGCCAGCAGCCGACTCCAGGGTGTCGAGACCCAGTACTTC | CASSRLQGVETQYF
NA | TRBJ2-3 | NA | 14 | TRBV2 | TGTGCCAGCGGCGTGGGAGACTACACAGATACGCAGTATTTT | CASGVGDYTDTQYF
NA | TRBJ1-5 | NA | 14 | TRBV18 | TGTGCCAGCTCACCAGGGCAAAGCAATCAGCCCCAGCATTTT | CASSPGQSNQPQHF
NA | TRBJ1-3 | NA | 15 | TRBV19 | TGTGCCAGTAGCCTTCCCAAGAGCTCTGGAAACACCATATATTTT | CASSLPKSSGNTIYF
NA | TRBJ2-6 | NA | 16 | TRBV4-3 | TGCGCCAGCAGTCACCTTAGAGGGTCTGGGGCCAACGTCCTGACTTTC | CASSHLRGSGANVLTF
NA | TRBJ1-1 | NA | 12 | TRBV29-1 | TGCAGCGCCGTTGACTCTGGCACTGAAGCTTTCTTT | CSAVDSGTEAFF
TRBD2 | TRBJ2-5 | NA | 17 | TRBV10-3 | TGTGCCATCAGTGAGTCCTGGACTAGCGGGCTGGATGAGACCCAGTACTTC | CAISESWTSGLDETQYF
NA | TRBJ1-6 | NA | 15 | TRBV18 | TGTGCCAGCTCACCAGTGGCTCAGGGGAATTCACCCCTCCACTTT | CASSPVAQGNSPLHF
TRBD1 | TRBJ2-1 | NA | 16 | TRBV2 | TGTGCCAGCAGTGAAGATAGACAGGGGGCGCGAGATGAGCAGTTCTTC | CASSEDRQGARDEQFF